The 14 T cell receptor beta chains below come from one sample, sequenced in a study of cytomegalovirus exposure and HLA in healthy donors. PCR primers comprised 60 Vbeta and 13 Jbeta primers. Repertoires were generated with immunoSEQ multiplex PCR, while TCRdb's copy carries only in-frame clones and drops some. This table has more than 140,000 clones, 70% to 85% appearing once. The sequenced sample was PBMCs. The source is a woman between 40 and 50 years old in good health and CMV-seronegative.

The chain joins TRBV29-1 to TRBJ2-7, with D possibly TRBD1 on 5 matching bases. This CDR3 spans 13 amino acids. V lost 4 bases, J lost 0 bases, and 10 bases lay in between. CDR1 and CDR2 (germline): SQVTM, ANQGSEA. The CDR3 region has the DNA TGCAGCGTTGGAAGAGACAGCTCCTACGAGCAGTACTTC. Amino acid sequence: CSVGRDSSYEQYF.

Points on this clone: This sample includes further DNA sequences coding for the same CDR3. The CDR3 coding sequence is TGTGCCAGCAGCTTCCGAGGAACTTACAATGAGCAGTTCTTC. Translating it yields CASSFRGTYNEQFF. V and J are TRBV5-8 and TRBJ2-1; D unresolved. The germline V and J ends were trimmed by 2 bases and 4 bases, with 10 bases remaining between them. This CDR3 region has 14 residues. Germline V gives CDR1 SGHTS, CDR2 YDEGEE.

This chain uses TRBV10-1 with TRBJ2-5; maybe TRBD2 (6 bases). The germline CDR1 and CDR2 sequences are WNHNN and SYGVQD (reference sequence). The V end was cut by 4 bases, the J end by 5 bases, with 11 bases between. CDR3 length: 13 amino acids. In DNA, the CDR3 is TGCGCCAGCAGTGGGTCAGGGAGGGAGACCCAGTACTTC. Protein product: CASSGSGRETQYF.

V usage is TRBV5-4 and J usage is TRBJ1-5, with D tentatively TRBD1 (6 bases). The CDR3 spans 17 residues. The germline gives CDR1 SGHNT, CDR2 YYREEE (reference sequence). V gave up 0 bases and J gave up 0 bases, with 13 bases separating them. CDR3 sequence: CASSLGGGQSSNQPQHF. CDR3 bases: TGTGCCAGCAGCTTGGGTGGAGGACAGAGTAGCAATCAGCCCCAGCATTTT.

The chain joins TRBV27 to TRBJ2-7, with 7 positions matching TRBD1. This CDR3 comprises 16 residues. V was clipped by 1 base and J by 3 bases; unmatched bases: 9. Germline CDR1 and CDR2: MNHEY and SMNVEV (reference sequence). The CDR3 region has the DNA TGTGCCAGCAGTTTATTATCACCCACAGGGGTCTACGAGCAGTACTTC. Translation: CASSLLSPTGVYEQYF.

V and J are TRBV6-6 and TRBJ2-3, with D possibly being TRBD1 (6 bases). The CDR3 is 15 residues long. The germline V and J ends were trimmed by 2 bases and 4 bases, with 13 bases remaining between them. Germline values: CDR1 MNHNY, CDR2 SVGAGI (reference sequence). As DNA, the CDR3 is TGTGCCAGCAGTTACCGCCTCACAGGGTCAGATACGCAGTATTTT. Translation gives CASSYRLTGSDTQYF.

V gene TRBV7-8 combines with J gene TRBJ2-3; 9 positions agree with TRBD1. With 5 bases clipped from V and 2 bases from J, the junction kept 5 bases outside the gene matches. The CDR3 spans 15 residues. Per germline, CDR1 SGHVS and CDR2 FQNEAQ. Here the CDR3 reads CASSPDRGNTDTQYF. The CDR3 DNA reads TGTGCCAGCAGCCCCGACAGGGGGAACACAGATACGCAGTATTTT.

The chain joins TRBV27 to TRBJ2-3; no reliable D call. The CDR3 extends over 14 amino acids. Trimming pared 2 bases from V and 6 bases from J, leaving 12 bases between. In germline, CDR1 is MNHEY, CDR2 SMNVEV (reference sequence). The CDR3 sequence: CASSLPSLLDTQYF. For the CDR3, the DNA is TGTGCCAGCAGTTTACCATCTCTATTGGATACGCAGTATTTT.

V gene TRBV5-6 combines with J gene TRBJ1-5, with 7 bases aligning to TRBD1. Germline CDR1 and CDR2: SGHDT and YYEEEE. J was trimmed by 6 bases and V by 3 bases; bases with no gene match: 6. CDR3 length: 14 amino acids. This CDR3 is CASSSTGEVQPQHF. CDR3 in DNA: TGTGCCAGCAGCTCTACAGGGGAGGTTCAGCCCCAGCATTTT.

This clone was counted a few times. This sequence joins TRBV6-6 and TRBJ2-7, with 10 bases identical to TRBD1. V was pared by 3 bases and J by 5 bases, with 7 bases of the junction left unmatched. Germline loops: CDR1 MNHNY, CDR2 SVGAGI (reference sequence). The CDR3 sequence is 15 residues long. This CDR3 is CASSYTPGTGDEQYF. CDR3 nucleotide sequence: TGTGCCAGCAGTTATACCCCCGGGACAGGGGACGAGCAGTACTTC.

The chain joins TRBV7-9 to TRBJ1-5; D perhaps matches TRBD1 (6 bases). Trimming cost V 5 bases and J 5 bases, with 13 bases left between them. The germline CDR1 and CDR2 sequences are SEHNR and FQNEAQ (reference sequence). The length of the CDR3 is 14 residues. In DNA, the CDR3 is TGTGCCAGCAGCGGCGGCCCAGGGGATCAGCCCCAGCATTTT. It is translated as CASSGGPGDQPQHF.

This clone came up a few times. The CDR3 sequence is CASSVGPSGQETQYF. The CDR3 nucleotides are TGTGCCAGCAGCGTCGGACCTAGCGGTCAAGAGACCCAGTACTTC. The chain carries TRBV9 and TRBJ2-5; 7 bases map to TRBD2. This CDR3 comprises 15 residues. J gave up 2 bases and V 2 bases, and 6 bases lay outside the gene matches. Germline assignment: CDR1 SGDLS and CDR2 YYNGEE.

The chain uses TRBV9 and TRBJ1-5; 8 bases align to TRBD1. Germline values: CDR1 SGDLS, CDR2 YYNGEE. V shed 3 bases and J 8 bases; nucleotides not matched to a gene: 10. The CDR3 consists of 15 residues. The chain's CDR3 is CASSAGTGGIEPQHF. Written as DNA, the CDR3 is TGTGCCAGCAGCGCGGGGACAGGCGGGATTGAGCCCCAGCATTTT.

The chain links TRBV7-6 to TRBJ2-3, with TRBD2 matching over 12 bases. The CDR3 is 17 amino acids. CDR1 SGHVS and CDR2 FNYEAQ come from the germline V gene. V was clipped by 1 base and J by 10 bases; unmatched bases: 12. CDR3: CASSLVGLAGGPWAQYF. Here the CDR3 DNA reads TGTGCCAGCAGCTTAGTTGGTCTAGCGGGAGGGCCTTGGGCGCAGTATTTT.